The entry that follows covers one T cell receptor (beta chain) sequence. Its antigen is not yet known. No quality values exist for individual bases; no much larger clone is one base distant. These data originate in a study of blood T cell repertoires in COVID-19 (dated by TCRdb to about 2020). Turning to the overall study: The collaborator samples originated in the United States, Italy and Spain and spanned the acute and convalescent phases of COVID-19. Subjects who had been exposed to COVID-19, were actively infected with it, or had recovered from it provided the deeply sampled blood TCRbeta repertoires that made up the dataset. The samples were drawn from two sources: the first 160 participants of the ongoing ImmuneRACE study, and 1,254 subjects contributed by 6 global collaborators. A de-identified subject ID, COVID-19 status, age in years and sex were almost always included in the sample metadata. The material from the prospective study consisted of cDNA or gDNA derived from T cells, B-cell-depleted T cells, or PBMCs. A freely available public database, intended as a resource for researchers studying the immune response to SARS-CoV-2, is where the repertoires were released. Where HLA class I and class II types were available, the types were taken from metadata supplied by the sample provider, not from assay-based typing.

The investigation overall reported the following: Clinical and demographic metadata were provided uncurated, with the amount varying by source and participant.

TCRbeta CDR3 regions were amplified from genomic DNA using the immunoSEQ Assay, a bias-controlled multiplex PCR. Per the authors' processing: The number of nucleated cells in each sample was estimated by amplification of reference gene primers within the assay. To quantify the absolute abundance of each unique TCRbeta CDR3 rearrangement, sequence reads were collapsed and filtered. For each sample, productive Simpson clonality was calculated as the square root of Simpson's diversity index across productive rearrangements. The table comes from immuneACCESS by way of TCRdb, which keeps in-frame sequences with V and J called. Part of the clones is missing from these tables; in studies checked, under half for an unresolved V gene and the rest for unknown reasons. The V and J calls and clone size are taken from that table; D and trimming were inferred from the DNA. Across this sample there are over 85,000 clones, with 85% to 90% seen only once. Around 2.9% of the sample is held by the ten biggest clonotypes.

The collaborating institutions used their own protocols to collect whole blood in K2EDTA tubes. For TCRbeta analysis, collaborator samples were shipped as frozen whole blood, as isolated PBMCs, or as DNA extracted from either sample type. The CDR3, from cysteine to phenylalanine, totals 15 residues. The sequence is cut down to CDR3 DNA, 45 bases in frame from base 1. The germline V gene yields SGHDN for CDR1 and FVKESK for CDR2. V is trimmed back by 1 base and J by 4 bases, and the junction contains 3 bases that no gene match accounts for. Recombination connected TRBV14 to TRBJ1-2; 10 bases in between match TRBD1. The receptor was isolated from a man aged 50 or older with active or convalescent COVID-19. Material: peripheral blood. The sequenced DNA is TGTGCCAGCAGCCAAGGTGGGACAGGGGCCTATGGCTACACCTTC. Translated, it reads CASSQGGTGAYGYTF.